Included here is one T cell receptor beta chain sequence, with context. Original processing notes: Quantification of nucleated cells was approximated via reference gene primer amplification. Profiling relied on immunoSEQ multiplex PCR, and the TCRdb table lists in-frame clones only, not all of them. The V and J calls and clone size were taken over from that table, and D and trimming were inferred from the DNA. The table lists some 96,000 clones, approximately 86% of them singletons, with less than 2% in the top ten. This sample was taken from a study of blood T cell repertoires in COVID-19. Study in general: The study drew acute and convalescent COVID-19 samples from the United States, Italy and Spain. T cells, B-cell-depleted T cells, or PBMCs provided the cDNA or gDNA that served as material.

Germline CDR1 and CDR2: MNHNY and SVGAGI (reference sequence). J gave up 1 base and V 5 bases, and 15 bases lay outside the gene matches. The CDR3 is 18 amino acids. The V and J genes are TRBV6-6 and TRBJ2-7; 9 bases match TRBD1. Sequences were obtained from peripheral blood. The sequence was collected from a man aged 80 or over with acute or convalescent COVID-19. CDR3 coding DNA: TGTGCCAGCAGTCCCCCCTCCTCCGGGACAGGGAAATCCTACGAGCAGTACTTC. Amino acid sequence: CASSPPSSGTGKSYEQYF.